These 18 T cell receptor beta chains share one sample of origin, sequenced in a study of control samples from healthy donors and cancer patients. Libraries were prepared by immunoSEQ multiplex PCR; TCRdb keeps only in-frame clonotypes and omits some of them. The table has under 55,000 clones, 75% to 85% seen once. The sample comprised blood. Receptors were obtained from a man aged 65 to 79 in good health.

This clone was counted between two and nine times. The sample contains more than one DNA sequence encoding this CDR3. CDR3: CATSDPGQGFTGELFF. Written as DNA, the CDR3 is TGTGCCACCAGTGACCCCGGACAGGGTTTCACCGGGGAGCTGTTTTTT. The chain joins TRBV24-1 to TRBJ2-2; 8 positions match TRBD1. Germline loops: CDR1 KGHDR, CDR2 SFDVKD. There are 16 residues in the CDR3. J lost 4 bases, V lost 4 bases, and 7 bases had no gene match.

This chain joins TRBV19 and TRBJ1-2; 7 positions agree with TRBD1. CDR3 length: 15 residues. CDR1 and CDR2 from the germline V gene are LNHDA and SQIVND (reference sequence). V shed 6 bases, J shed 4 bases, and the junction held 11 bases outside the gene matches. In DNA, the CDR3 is TGTGCCAGTAGGAGGACAGGACCTGCCGGCTATGGCTACACCTTC. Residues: CASRRTGPAGYGYTF. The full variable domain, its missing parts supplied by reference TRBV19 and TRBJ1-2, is DGGITQSPKYLFRKEGQNVTLSCEQNLNHDAMYWYRQDPGQGLRLIYYSQIVNDFQKGDIAEGYSVSREKKESFPLTVTSAQKNPTAFYLCASRRTGPAGYGYTFGSGTRLTVV.

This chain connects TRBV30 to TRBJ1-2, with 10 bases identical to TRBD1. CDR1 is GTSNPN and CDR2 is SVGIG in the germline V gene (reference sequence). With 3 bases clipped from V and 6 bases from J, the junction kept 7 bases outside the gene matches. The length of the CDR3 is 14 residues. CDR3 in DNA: TGTGCCTGGAGGAGACAGGGGGCGCCCCATGGCTACACCTTC. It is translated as CAWRRQGAPHGYTF.

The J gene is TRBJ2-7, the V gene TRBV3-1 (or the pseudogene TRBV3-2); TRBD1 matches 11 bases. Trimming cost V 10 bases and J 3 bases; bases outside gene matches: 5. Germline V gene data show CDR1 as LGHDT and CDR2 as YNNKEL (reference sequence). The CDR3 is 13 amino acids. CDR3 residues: CATGGQGVYEQYF. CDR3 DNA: TGTGCCACGGGGGGACAGGGGGTCTACGAGCAGTACTTC.

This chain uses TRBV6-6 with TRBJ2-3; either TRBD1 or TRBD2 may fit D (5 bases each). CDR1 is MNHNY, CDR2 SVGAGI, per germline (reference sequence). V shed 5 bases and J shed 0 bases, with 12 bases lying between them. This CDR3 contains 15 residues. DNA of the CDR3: TGTGCCAGCAGTGATTGGGGACGGAGCACAGATACGCAGTATTTT. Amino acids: CASSDWGRSTDTQYF.

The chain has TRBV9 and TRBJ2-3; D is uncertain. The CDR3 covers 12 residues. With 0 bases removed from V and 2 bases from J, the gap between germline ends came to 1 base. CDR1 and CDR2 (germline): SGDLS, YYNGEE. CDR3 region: CASSVATDTQYF. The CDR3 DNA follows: TGTGCCAGCAGCGTAGCCACAGATACGCAGTATTTT.

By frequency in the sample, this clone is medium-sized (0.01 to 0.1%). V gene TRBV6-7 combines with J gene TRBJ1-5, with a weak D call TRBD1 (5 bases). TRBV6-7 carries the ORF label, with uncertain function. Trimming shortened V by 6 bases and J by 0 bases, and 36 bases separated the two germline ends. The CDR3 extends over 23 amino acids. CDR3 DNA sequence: TGTGCCAGCAGCTTCCGTCGTGTTCTGGGACCCTATTTCGGGCCAGATAGCAATCAGCCCCAGCATTTT. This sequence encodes CASSFRRVLGPYFGPDSNQPQHF.

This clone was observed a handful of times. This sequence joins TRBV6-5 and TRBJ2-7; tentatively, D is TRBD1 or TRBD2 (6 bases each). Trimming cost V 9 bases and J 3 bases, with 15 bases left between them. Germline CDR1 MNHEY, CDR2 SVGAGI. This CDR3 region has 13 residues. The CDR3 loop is CASAPRGGYEQYF. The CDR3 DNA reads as TGTGCCAGTGCCCCCAGGGGAGGCTACGAGCAGTACTTC.

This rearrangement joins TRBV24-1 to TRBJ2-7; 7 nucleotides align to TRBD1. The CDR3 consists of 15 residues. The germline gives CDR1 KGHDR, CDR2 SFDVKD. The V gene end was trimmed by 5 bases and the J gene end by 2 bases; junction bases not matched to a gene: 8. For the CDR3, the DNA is TGTGCCACCAGTGGAGGGCAGGGGGATACCTACGAGCAGTACTTC. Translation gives CATSGGQGDTYEQYF.

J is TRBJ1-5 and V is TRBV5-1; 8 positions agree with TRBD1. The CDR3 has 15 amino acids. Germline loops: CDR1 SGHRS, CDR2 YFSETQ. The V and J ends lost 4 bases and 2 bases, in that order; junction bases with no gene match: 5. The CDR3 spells CASSLQGDRNQPQHF. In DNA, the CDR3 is TGCGCCAGCAGCCTACAGGGGGACCGCAATCAGCCCCAGCATTTT. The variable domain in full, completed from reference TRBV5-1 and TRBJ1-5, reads KAGVTQTPRYLIKTRGQQVTLSCSPISGHRSVSWYQQTPGQGLQFLFEYFSETQRNKGNFPGRFSGRQFSNSRSEMNVSTLELGDSALYLCASSLQGDRNQPQHFGDGTRLSIL.

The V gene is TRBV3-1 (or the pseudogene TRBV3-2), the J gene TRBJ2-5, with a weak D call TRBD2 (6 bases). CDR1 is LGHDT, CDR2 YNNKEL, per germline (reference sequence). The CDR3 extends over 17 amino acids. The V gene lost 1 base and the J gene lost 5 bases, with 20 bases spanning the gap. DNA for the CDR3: TGTGCCAGCAGCCAAGGAGTTTTTAGCGGACCTTGGGAGACCCAGTACTTC. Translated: CASSQGVFSGPWETQYF.

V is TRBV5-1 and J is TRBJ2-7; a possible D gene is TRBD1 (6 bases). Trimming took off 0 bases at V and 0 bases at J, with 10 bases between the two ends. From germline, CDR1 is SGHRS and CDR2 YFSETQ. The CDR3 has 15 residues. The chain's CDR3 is CASSLGRGGSYEQYF. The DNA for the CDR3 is TGCGCCAGCAGCTTGGGACGAGGGGGCTCCTACGAGCAGTACTTC.

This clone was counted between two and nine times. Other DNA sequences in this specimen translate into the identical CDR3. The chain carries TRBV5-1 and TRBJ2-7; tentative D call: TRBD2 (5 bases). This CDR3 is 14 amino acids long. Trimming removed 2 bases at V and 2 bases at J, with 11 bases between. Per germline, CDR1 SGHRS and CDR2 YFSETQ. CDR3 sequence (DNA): TGCGCCAGCAGCTTTGAGGGAGACCCCTACGAGCAGTACTTC. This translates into CASSFEGDPYEQYF.

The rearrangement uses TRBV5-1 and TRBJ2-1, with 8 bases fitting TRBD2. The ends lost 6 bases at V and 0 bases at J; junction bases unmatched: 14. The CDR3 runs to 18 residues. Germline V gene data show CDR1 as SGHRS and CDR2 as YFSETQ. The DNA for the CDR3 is TGCGCCAGCAACGGACGGTCTAGCGGGTCGAGCTCCTACAATGAGCAGTTCTTC. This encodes CASNGRSSGSSSYNEQFF.

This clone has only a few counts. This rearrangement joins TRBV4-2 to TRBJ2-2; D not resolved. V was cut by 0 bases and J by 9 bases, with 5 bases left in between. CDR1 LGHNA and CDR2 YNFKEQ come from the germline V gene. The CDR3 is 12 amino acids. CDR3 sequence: CASSQDRWELFF. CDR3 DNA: TGTGCCAGCAGCCAAGATAGGTGGGAGCTGTTTTTT.

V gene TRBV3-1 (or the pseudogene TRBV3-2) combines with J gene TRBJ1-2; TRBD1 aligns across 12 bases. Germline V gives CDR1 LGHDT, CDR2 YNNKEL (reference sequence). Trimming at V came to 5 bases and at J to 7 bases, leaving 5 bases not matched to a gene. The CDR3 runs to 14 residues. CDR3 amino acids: CASSGRDRGPGYTF. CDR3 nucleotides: TGTGCCAGCAGCGGCCGGGACAGGGGGCCTGGCTACACCTTC.

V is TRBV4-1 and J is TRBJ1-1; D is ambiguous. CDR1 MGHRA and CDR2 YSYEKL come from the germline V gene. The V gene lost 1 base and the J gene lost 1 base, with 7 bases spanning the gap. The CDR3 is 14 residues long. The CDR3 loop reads CASSQVNPNTEAFF. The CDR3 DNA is TGCGCCAGCAGCCAAGTGAATCCGAACACTGAAGCTTTCTTT.

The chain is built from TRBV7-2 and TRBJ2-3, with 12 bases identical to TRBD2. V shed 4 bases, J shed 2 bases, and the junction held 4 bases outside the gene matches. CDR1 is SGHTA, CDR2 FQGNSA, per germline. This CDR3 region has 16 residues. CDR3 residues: CASSSGTSGPTDTQYF. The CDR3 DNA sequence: TGTGCCAGCAGCTCTGGGACTAGCGGGCCCACAGATACGCAGTATTTT.